The sequence of this TCR beta chain was determined in a study of shared clonotypes between healthy human individuals (dated by TCRdb to 2018 to 2021). About the full investigation: Three men and a couple of women, aged 18 to 49 years, made up the cohort. For each donor, three plates each were used for CD4 naive and CD4 memory, two plates were used for CD8 naive, and one plate was used for CD8 memory. To estimate repertoire size and how much clonotypes are shared between individuals, the study performed deep sequencing of blood TCR repertoires from 4 to 6 healthy adults. Different laboratories and diverse techniques were used to prepare libraries and sequence TCR repertoires, to increase sequencing depth and limit assay-specific biases. Between about 0.9 and 10 billion PBMCs per donor were obtained by leukapheresis.

Points the paper makes about the study in general: Pairwise subsampling indicated that sequencing depth was expected to affect the degree of clonotype sharing among donors. Sampling was restricted to blood, and TCR repertoires in tissues likely differ from the TCR repertoires found in blood. When several donors were compared, the shared fraction of clonotypes was about 5.4% for naive CD4, more than 3% for naive CD8, more than 2% for memory CD4, and less than 0.45% for memory CD8. Rarefaction of sorted-subset datasets indicated incomplete sequencing despite the large sequencing depth. The genetic and exposure-history diversity represented was limited by the small number of donors. Naive subsets generally had larger estimated clonotype richness than memory subsets did. Clonotypes shared by all four sorted-subset donors showed higher generation probabilities than non-shared clonotypes.

TCR CDR3 regions were amplified from genomic DNA by multiplex PCR using the deep immunoSEQ assay. For each cell subset, the extracted genomic DNA was distributed evenly across all wells of several immunoSEQ 96-well plates, and each plate served as one replicate. Each replicate PCR for sorted subsets received approximately 220 ng genomic DNA, equal to roughly 30,000 T cell genomes. Purified libraries were quantified with a Qubit 3.0 fluorometer, sized on a Bioanalyzer 2100, and re-quantified with the KAPA Library Quantification kit. A separate single-read 150-cycle Illumina NextSeq 550 flow cell was used to sequence each immunoSEQ 96-well plate. The study's processing was this. Because only junctional sequences without quality scores were contained in the immunoSEQ output, filtering matching that applied to full-length reads could not be performed. To assign V/J genes and CDR3, sequences were annotated against IMGT germline references using PyIR, a Python wrapper for IgBLAST v1.9. Any read was removed if the V/J assignment was weak (E-value above 1e-6), the CDR3 was missing, or the read contained stop codons, out-of-frame junctions, or ambiguous translated residues. A V3J clonotype was defined by an identical inferred V gene, J gene, and CDR3 amino acid sequence. Percentage overlap between repertoires was computed as shared unique clonotypes divided by the size of the smaller repertoire. Three approaches were used to assess repertoire richness: RTK rarefaction, the Chao1 estimator, and Recon v2.1 estimates of unobserved clonotypes. OLGA was used to compute generation probabilities for all TCRbeta clonotypes that the gDNA method yielded from a handful of donors. The table was pulled from immuneACCESS by TCRdb, which kept in-frame rearrangements only. Such tables lose some clones; where checked, under half of the loss comes from unresolved V genes, and the rest has no known cause. V and J calls and clone size follow that table, whereas D and trimming were derived from the DNA. Present in this sample are approximately 2.4 million clones, around 95% of which were seen just once. About 0.13% of the sample comes from the top ten.

Healthy HIV-negative adults with no recently reported acute infections or vaccinations were included as donors. Every donor was a Caucasian adult residing in Nashville, Tennessee, USA. CD4+ T cells were enriched by magnetic negative selection; naive cells were then positively selected on CD45RA, and the negative fraction formed the memory subset. After blood collection by leukapheresis, PBMCs were isolated using Ficoll-Histopaque density gradient centrifugation and then cryopreserved in the vapor phase of liquid nitrogen. Purity and quantity of every magnetically sorted T cell population were checked by analytical flow cytometry. Genomic DNA was isolated from each sorted fraction and quantified by UV absorbance on a Nanodrop 2000c. On this clone: Which antigen it targets is not known. Base qualities are not recorded, but no much larger clone differs from it by a single base.

Taken from cysteine to phenylalanine, the CDR3 has 15 residues. Only the CDR3 DNA stays, 45 bases, in frame from base 1. A distance of 11 bases separates the germline ends of V and J, which lose 3 bases and 2 bases respectively. CDR1 and CDR2 are drawn from the germline V gene: SGHRS, YFSETQ. The source material was naive CD4+ T cells sorted from blood. The sample's cell subset or site label, in plain terms: CD45RA+ positively selected. This TCR was sampled from a man aged 18 to 29 in good health. The V and J segments used are TRBV5-1 and TRBJ1-4, with the D segment identity uncertain. For the CDR3, the sequence is CASSSEGRTNEKLFF. Read as DNA, the sequence is TGCGCCAGCAGCTCTGAGGGTCGGACTAATGAAAAACTGTTTTTT.